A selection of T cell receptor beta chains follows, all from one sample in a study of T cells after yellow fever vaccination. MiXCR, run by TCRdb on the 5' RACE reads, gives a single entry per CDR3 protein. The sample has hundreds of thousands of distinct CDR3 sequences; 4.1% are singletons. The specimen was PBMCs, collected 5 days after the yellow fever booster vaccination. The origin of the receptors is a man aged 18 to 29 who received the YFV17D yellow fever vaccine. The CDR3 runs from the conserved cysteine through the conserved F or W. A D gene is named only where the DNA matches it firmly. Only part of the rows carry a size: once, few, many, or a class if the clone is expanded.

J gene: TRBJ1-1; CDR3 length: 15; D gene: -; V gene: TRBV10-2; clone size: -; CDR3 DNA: TGCGCCAGCAGTGACAAGGCAGGCTCGAACACTGAAGCTTTCTTT; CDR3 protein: CASSDKAGSNTEAFF
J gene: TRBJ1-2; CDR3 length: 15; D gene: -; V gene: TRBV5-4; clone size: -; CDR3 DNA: TGTGCCAGCAGCCCCGAAGATAGGGTCGGCTATGGCTACACCTTC; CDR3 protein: CASSPEDRVGYGYTF
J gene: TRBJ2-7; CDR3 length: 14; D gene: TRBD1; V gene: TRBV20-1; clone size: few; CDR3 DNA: TGCAGTGCTCTCCGACAGGGGACCCCCTACGAGCAGTACTTC; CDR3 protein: CSALRQGTPYEQYF
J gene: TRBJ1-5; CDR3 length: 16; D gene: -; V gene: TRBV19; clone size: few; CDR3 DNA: TGTGCCAGTAGTATTGGCTTCCGGGACAGCAATCAGCCCCAGCATTTT; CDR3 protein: CASSIGFRDSNQPQHF
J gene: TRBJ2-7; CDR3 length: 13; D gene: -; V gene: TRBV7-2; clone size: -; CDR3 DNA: TGTGCCAGCAGCTCGGCAGCGTACTACGAGCAGTACTTC; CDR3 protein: CASSSAAYYEQYF
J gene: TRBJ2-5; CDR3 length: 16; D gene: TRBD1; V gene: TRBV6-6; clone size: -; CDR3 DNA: TGTGCCAGCAGTTTTGGGACAGGCCGCCTTGGGGAGACCCAGTACTTC; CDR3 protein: CASSFGTGRLGETQYF
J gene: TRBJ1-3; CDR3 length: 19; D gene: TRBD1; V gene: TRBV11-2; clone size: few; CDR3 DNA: TGTGCCAGCAGCTTACTGGAGGGGGCAGGATGGTTGTCTGGAAACACCATATATTTT; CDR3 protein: CASSLLEGAGWLSGNTIYF
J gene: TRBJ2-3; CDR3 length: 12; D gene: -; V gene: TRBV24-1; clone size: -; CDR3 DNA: TGTGCCACCTCAGGAGGGGGTGATACGCAGTATTTT; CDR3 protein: CATSGGGDTQYF
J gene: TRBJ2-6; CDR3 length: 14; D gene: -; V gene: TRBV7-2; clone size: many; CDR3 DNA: TGTGCCAGCAGCACAGGCTCTGGGGCCAACGTCCTGACTTTC; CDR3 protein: CASSTGSGANVLTF
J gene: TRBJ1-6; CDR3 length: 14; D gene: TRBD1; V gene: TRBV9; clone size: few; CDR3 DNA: TGTGCCAGCAGCCCAGGGGGCATCGGTTCACCCCTCCACTTT; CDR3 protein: CASSPGGIGSPLHF
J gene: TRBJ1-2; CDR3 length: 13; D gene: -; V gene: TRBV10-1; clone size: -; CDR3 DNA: TGCGCCAGCAGGGACGTAGGGAAATATGGCTACACCTTC; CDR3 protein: CASRDVGKYGYTF
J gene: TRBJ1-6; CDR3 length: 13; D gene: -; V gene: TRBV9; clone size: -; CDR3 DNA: TGTGCCACGGGACGCTCCTATAATTCACCCCTCCACTTT; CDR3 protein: CATGRSYNSPLHF
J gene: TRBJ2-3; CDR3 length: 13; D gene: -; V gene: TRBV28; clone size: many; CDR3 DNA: TGTGCCAGCAGTATACAGGGCACAGATACGCAGTATTTT; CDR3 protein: CASSIQGTDTQYF
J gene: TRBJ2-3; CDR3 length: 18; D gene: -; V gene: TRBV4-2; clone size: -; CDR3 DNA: TGTGCCAGCAGCCAAGACAGGAGGGCTAGAGAATTCACAGATACGCAGTATTTT; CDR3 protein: CASSQDRRAREFTDTQYF
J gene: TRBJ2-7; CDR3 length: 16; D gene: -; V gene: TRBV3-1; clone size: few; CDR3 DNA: TGTGCCAGCAGCCCTGGGACTCCCCTATCCTCCTACGAGCAGTACTTC; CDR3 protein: CASSPGTPLSSYEQYF
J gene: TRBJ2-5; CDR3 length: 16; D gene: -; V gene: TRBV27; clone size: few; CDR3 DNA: TGTGCCAGCAGTTCCCTCATACCCGGGGCCCAAGAGACCCAGTACTTC; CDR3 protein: CASSSLIPGAQETQYF
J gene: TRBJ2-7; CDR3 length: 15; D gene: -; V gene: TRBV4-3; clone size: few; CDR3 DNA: TGCGCCAGCAGCCAAGATCATGCAGACTCCTACGAGCAGTACTTC; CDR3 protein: CASSQDHADSYEQYF
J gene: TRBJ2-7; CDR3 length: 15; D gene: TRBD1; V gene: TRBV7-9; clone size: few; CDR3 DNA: TGTGCCAGCAGCTTAGGGGGACAGGGTGGCTACGAGCAGTACTTC; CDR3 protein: CASSLGGQGGYEQYF
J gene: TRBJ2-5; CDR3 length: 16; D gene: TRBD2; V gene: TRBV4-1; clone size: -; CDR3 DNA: TGCGCCAGCAGCCAAGATTCGGCGGGGGGGCAAGAGACCCAGTACTTC; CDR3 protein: CASSQDSAGGQETQYF
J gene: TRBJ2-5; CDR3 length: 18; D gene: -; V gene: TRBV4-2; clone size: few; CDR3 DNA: TGTGCCAGCAGCCAAGAGCCTTGGACCGCCGGGATCCAAGAGACCCAGTACTTC; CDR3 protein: CASSQEPWTAGIQETQYF
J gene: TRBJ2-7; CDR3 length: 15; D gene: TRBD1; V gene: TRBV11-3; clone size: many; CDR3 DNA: TGTGCCAGCAGCACACAGCCGGGACAGGGACACGAGCAGTACTTC; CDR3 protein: CASSTQPGQGHEQYF
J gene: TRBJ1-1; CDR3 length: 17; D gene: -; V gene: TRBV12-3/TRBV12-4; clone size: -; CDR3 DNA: TGTGCCAGCAGCCCGAATCCCGGGACTTCAACGAACACTGAAGCTTTCTTT; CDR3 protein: CASSPNPGTSTNTEAFF